This TCR beta chain was recorded in a study of blood T cell repertoires in COVID-19. Study context: Sample material is recorded as cDNA or gDNA derived from T cells, B-cell-depleted T cells, or PBMCs.

Trimming cost V 6 bases and J 4 bases, with 15 bases left between them. The CDR3 spans 14 residues. Germline CDR1 reads SEHNR; CDR2 reads FQNEAQ (reference sequence). Original processing methods: Researchers report that nucleated cell counts were estimated from reference gene primer amplification. Clones were sequenced by immunoSEQ multiplex PCR, and TCRdb holds only the in-frame ones, with some missing. That table furnishes V, J and clone size, whereas the DNA furnished D and trimming. The sample lists roughly 63,000 clones, over 70% seen once, with roughly 2.3% in the top ten. Sequenced material: peripheral blood. The TCR was taken from a human donor in a cohort sampled during active COVID-19. V gene TRBV7-9 combines with J gene TRBJ2-5; D is unresolved. The DNA of the CDR3 is TGTGCCAGCAGTCCCTGGGCCAGAAGAGAGACCCAGTACTTC. This encodes CASSPWARRETQYF.